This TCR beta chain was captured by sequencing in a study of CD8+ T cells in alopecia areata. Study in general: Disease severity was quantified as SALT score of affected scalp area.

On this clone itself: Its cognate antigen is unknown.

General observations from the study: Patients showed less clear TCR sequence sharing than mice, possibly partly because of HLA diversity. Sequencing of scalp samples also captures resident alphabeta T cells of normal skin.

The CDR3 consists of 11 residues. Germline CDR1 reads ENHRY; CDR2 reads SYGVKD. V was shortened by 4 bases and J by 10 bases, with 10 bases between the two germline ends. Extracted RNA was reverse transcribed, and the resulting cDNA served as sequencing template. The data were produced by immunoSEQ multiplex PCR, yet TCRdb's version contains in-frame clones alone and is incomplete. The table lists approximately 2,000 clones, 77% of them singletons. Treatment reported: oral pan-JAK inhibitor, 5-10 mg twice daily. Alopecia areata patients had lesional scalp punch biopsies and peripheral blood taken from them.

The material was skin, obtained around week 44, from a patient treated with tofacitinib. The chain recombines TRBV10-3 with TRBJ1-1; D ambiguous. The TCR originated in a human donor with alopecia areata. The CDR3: CAISVRGLAFF. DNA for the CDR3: TGTGCCATCAGTGTTCGAGGGTTAGCTTTCTTT.